Listed here are 5 T cell receptor beta chains from one sample, sequenced in a study of Graves' ophthalmopathy and Graves' hyperthyroidism. Amplification from RNA transcripts yielded the TCR beta CDR3 regions. HTBI-primed RT-PCR formed the first round, and a multiplex PCR formed the second. TCRdb analysed the multiplex PCR reads with MiXCR anew, one entry per CDR3 protein. The sample holds around 520,000 distinct CDR3 sequences; about two fifths are singletons and the top ten take approximately 4.1%. Sequencing was performed on peripheral blood or thyroid tissue (not recorded which). The receptors shown here come from an adult man with Graves' hyperthyroidism.

This clonotype was picked up a small number of times. This sequence joins TRBV5-8 and TRBJ1-3, with D maybe TRBD1 (6 bases). CDR3 length: 16 residues. Per the germline V gene, CDR1 is SGHTS and CDR2 is YDEGEE. V was clipped by 4 bases and J by 0 bases, with 14 bases between them. CDR3 protein: CASSQGQRSSGNTIYF. CDR3 DNA sequence: TGTGCCAGCAGCCAAGGACAGAGAAGCTCTGGAAACACCATATATTTT.

This clonotype was seen once. The chain has TRBV10-3 and TRBJ2-5; TRBD2 matches at 9 bases. Germline V lookup: CDR1 ENHRY, CDR2 SYGVKD. This CDR3 has 16 amino acids. V lost 2 bases and J lost 2; bases outside the gene matches: 6. The CDR3 coding sequence is TGTGCCATCAGTGAGCGACCTAGCGGGGTGCAAGAGACCCAGTACTTC. Its translation is CAISERPSGVQETQYF.

This clonotype was counted ten times or more. The chain is built from TRBV20-1 and TRBJ2-5, with 11 bases fitting TRBD2. Germline trimming cut 5 bases from V and 1 base from J; bases unmatched to any gene: 3. This CDR3 comprises 14 residues. Per germline, CDR1 DFQATT and CDR2 SNEGSKA (reference sequence). The CDR3 bases are TGCAGTGCTGGTAGCGGGAGGGTCCAAGAGACCCAGTACTTC. It encodes CSAGSGRVQETQYF.

The rearrangement joins TRBV20-1 to TRBJ1-2, with 9 bases identical to TRBD1. Per germline, CDR1 DFQATT and CDR2 SNEGSKA (reference sequence). This CDR3 contains 15 residues. V lost 4 bases, J lost 3 bases, and 9 bases stayed unmatched. CDR3 sequence: CSAIQGARGDYGYTF. The CDR3 DNA sequence: TGCAGTGCTATACAGGGGGCGAGGGGTGACTATGGCTACACCTTC.

The V gene is TRBV5-1, the J gene TRBJ2-5; 7 nucleotides line up with TRBD1. Trimming took 4 bases from V and 13 from J; bases not matched to a gene: 22. Germline V gene sequence: CDR1 SGHRS, CDR2 YFSETQ. The CDR3 is made up of 16 amino acids. CDR3 in DNA: TGCGCCAGCAGCCCCCCTGGGGACAGAACCTCTGCGATCCTGTACTTC. Translating it yields CASSPPGDRTSAILYF.